This section outlines one TCR beta chain sequence together with its context. This clonotype was detected ten times or more. No cognate antigen has been identified for it. The input lacks base qualities; no much larger clone sits a single base away. Library construction relied on PCR. Sequenced using an Illumina HiSeq 2500. TCR libraries were prepared with molecular barcoding, using unique molecular identifiers to normalize TCRbeta repertoire quantification. Using fastp at Q25 and MiXCR, TCRdb reprocessed the public reads and kept productive beta chains. Each record represents a unique CDR3 protein, reported with the most common genes and DNA among its rows. The sample contains roughly 170,000 distinct CDR3 sequences, about 6.4% of them found a single time. 3% to 3.5% of the sample is in the top ten clones. The entry originates in a study of T-cell reconstitution after alpha-beta-depleted transplantation in children (dated by TCRdb to the mid-2010s). Some background on the complete study: T-cell immune reconstitution after TCRalphabeta/CD19-depleted allogeneic hematopoietic cell transplantation in children was quantitatively tracked in the study by means of TCR repertoire profiling.

This TCR derives from a human donor who donated a stem cell graft to a child with Wiskott-Aldrich syndrome. The input for sequencing was PBMCs from the stem cell graft donor, taken from the stem cell graft.

In nucleotides, the sequence is TGCAGCGTAGGACTAGCGGGGGGGCGCTCCTACAATGAGCAGTTCTTC. It translates to CSVGLAGGRSYNEQFF. Recombination joined TRBV29-1 with TRBJ2-1, and 15 junctional nucleotides match TRBD2. Measured from the cysteine to the phenylalanine, the CDR3 is 16 residues long. The only DNA kept is the CDR3, 48 bases in frame from the first base. From the germline V gene, CDR1 is SQVTM and CDR2 is ANQGSEA. V is trimmed back by 6 bases and J by 0 bases, and the junction contains 3 bases that no gene match accounts for.